These 3 T cell receptor beta chains were sequenced from one sample in a study of early T cells in non-severe SARS-CoV-2 infection. TCRdb called the 5' RACE reads again in MiXCR, with one record for every CDR3 protein. Among more than 50,000 distinct CDR3 sequences listed, 12% were seen once. The sample was whole blood, taken at baseline. The receptors were gathered from an adult who was a healthcare worker with PCR-confirmed SARS-CoV-2 infection or an uninfected control (not recorded which).

This clonotype was recorded at least ten times. The genes are TRBV28 and TRBJ2-1, with unresolved D. Germline V gene lookup returns CDR1 MDHEN and CDR2 SYDVKM. The CDR3 is made up of 15 amino acids. The germline V and J ends were trimmed by 5 bases and 0 bases, with 11 bases remaining between them. The chain's CDR3 is CASSTAASSYNEQFF. The DNA for the CDR3 is TGTGCCAGCAGTACGGCGGCATCCTCCTACAATGAGCAGTTCTTC.

This rearrangement joins TRBV5-1 to TRBJ2-7; perhaps TRBD1 as D (6 bases). The germline V and J ends were trimmed by 0 bases and 7 bases, with 8 bases remaining between them. CDR1 and CDR2 (germline): SGHRS, YFSETQ. This CDR3 is 12 amino acids long. The chain's CDR3 is CASSLEQGEQYF. The CDR3 bases are TGCGCCAGCAGCTTGGAACAGGGAGAGCAGTACTTC.

This clonotype was counted a few times. The chain combines TRBV11-2 with TRBJ1-2; no firm D call. CDR3 length: 14 residues. Trimming pared 5 bases from V and 4 bases from J, leaving 14 bases between. Germline CDR1 and CDR2: SGHAT and FQNNGV. The CDR3 nucleotides read TGTGCCAGCAGCCCCGAGTTTTGGACCTATGGCTACACCTTC. This translates into CASSPEFWTYGYTF. The entire variable domain, with the rest obtained from reference TRBV11-2 and TRBJ1-2, is as follows: EAGVAQSPRYKIIEKRQSVAFWCNPISGHATLYWYQQILGQGPKLLIQFQNNGVVDDSQLPKDRFSAERLKGVDSTLKIQPAKLEDSAVYLCASSPEFWTYGYTFGSGTRLTVV.